This T cell receptor beta chain is from a study of T-cell memory formation after mild COVID-19. This CDR3 region has 12 residues. V shed 3 bases and J shed 6 bases, with 11 bases lying between them. Germline CDR1 DFQATT, CDR2 SNEGSKA (reference sequence). TCRdb used MiXCR to reprocess the 5' RACE reads, holding one entry per CDR3 protein. The sample has about 270,000 distinct CDR3 sequences, roughly 17% seen once. V and J are TRBV20-1 and TRBJ1-2, with D unresolved. The sequence derives from a man in his late teens or twenties who had mild COVID-19 (a few samples of this study predate the infection). Cell type and time point are not known. The source material was PBMCs or a T cell subset sorted from them (not recorded which). CDR3 nucleotides: TGCAGTGCTAGCTCCACAGTAAATGGCTACACCTTC. This codes for CSASSTVNGYTF.